These 27 T cell receptor beta chains share one sample of origin, sequenced in a study of monozygotic twins with inflammatory bowel disease. Following a re-call of the 5' RACE reads, TCRdb has one entry per CDR3 protein and lacks DNA. This specimen shows some 440,000 distinct CDR3 sequences; the ten leading clones hold around 2.4%. Sequenced: blood. The receptors derive from a human donor with ulcerative colitis or Crohn's disease, or a healthy co-twin of an affected twin (not recorded which).

This chain joins TRBV9 and TRBJ2-1; TCRdb names TRBD1, which stays unverified in the absence of DNA. In germline, CDR1 is SGDLS, CDR2 YYNGEE. This CDR3 comprises 14 residues. The CDR3 region is CASSVWTGEGEQFF.

V and J are TRBV11-2 and TRBJ2-3; the TCRdb call, TRBD1, lacks DNA for checking. From germline, CDR1 is SGHAT and CDR2 FQNNGV. The CDR3 is made up of 18 amino acids. The CDR3 region is CASSLGRTGPSSTDTQYF.

The chain recombines TRBV19 with TRBJ2-5; TCRdb proposes TRBD1, but this gene call is untestable without DNA. There are 14 residues in the CDR3. CDR1 and CDR2 from the germline V gene are LNHDA and SQIVND (reference sequence). CDR3 region: CASSTPTGVETQYF.

This sequence joins TRBV12-3 or TRBV12-4 and TRBJ2-7; TCRdb's assignment of TRBD2 cannot be checked, as there is no DNA. This CDR3 is 15 amino acids long. Here the CDR3 reads CASRLAGGPSYEQYF.

This chain connects TRBV19 to TRBJ2-1; TCRdb picks TRBD1, but there is no DNA to check that call. Per the germline V gene, CDR1 is LNHDA and CDR2 is SQIVND (reference sequence). The CDR3 extends over 14 amino acids. CDR3 amino acids: CATSPGTLYNEQFF.

The CDR3 loop is CSARDWGNYGYTF. The chain couples TRBV20-1 to TRBJ1-2; TCRdb's assignment of TRBD1 cannot be checked, as there is no DNA. This CDR3 is 13 amino acids long. CDR1 DFQATT and CDR2 SNEGSKA come from the germline V gene (reference sequence).

The chain is built from TRBV11-3 and TRBJ2-1; TCRdb returns TRBD1, unconfirmable since there is no DNA. Germline assignment: CDR1 SGHNT and CDR2 YENEEA. The CDR3 totals 16 residues. The CDR3 loop is CASSHTGVGEVNEQFF.

This chain links TRBV4-3 with TRBJ2-5. The CDR3 contains 11 residues. Germline V gene sequence: CDR1 LGHNA, CDR2 YSLEER. CDR3 region: CASSHGSTQYF.

The chain employs TRBV7-3 and TRBJ2-1; no DNA is available, so the TRBD2 call from TCRdb remains unchecked. This CDR3 is 14 amino acids long. Germline lookup yields CDR1 SGHTA and CDR2 FQGTGA. The CDR3 loop reads CASSLSSAAGEQFF.

This chain's CDR3 is CASSLTFNMSHEQYF. The chain has TRBV7-9 and TRBJ2-7. The length of the CDR3 is 15 residues. The germline CDR1 and CDR2 sequences are SEHNR and FQNEAQ (reference sequence).

The CDR3 sequence is CASTPGTSGETQYF. V and J are TRBV7-2 and TRBJ2-5; absent DNA, TCRdb's TRBD2 call cannot be checked. CDR1 SGHTA and CDR2 FQGNSA come from the germline V gene. The CDR3 totals 14 residues.

This chain uses TRBV6-5 with TRBJ1-1. The CDR3 loop spans 14 amino acids. The V gene's germline CDR1 is MNHEY and CDR2 SVGAGI. The CDR3 loop is CASSYQGSNTEAFF.

This chain links TRBV12-3 or TRBV12-4 with TRBJ2-5; TCRdb designates TRBD1, a call that cannot be tested without DNA. The CDR3 covers 16 residues. The CDR3 sequence is CASSFGQGARRETQYF.

The chain carries TRBV10-3 and TRBJ2-2; the D call from TCRdb, TRBD1, cannot be confirmed without DNA. Germline lookup yields CDR1 ENHRY and CDR2 SYGVKD. The CDR3 has 17 residues. CDR3 loop: CAISVAAWTGGNGELFF.

The chain uses TRBV20-1 and TRBJ1-5; lacking DNA, the TRBD1 call made by TCRdb goes unchecked. The CDR3 contains 17 residues. Germline loops: CDR1 DFQATT, CDR2 SNEGSKA (reference sequence). The CDR3 loop is CSARDTRQGAGNQPQHF.

The chain joins TRBV29-1 to TRBJ2-3; the TCRdb call, TRBD2, lacks DNA for checking. This CDR3 region has 13 residues. CDR1 is SQVTM, CDR2 ANQGSEA, per germline. The CDR3 here is CSVEPAGTDTQYF.

The rearrangement links TRBV29-1 to TRBJ2-1; without DNA, the TCRdb call of TRBD1 cannot be checked. Germline V gives CDR1 SQVTM, CDR2 ANQGSEA. This CDR3 contains 13 residues. CDR3 protein: CSVNPRGDNEQFF.

The chain combines TRBV20-1 with TRBJ2-1; the TCRdb call, TRBD1, lacks DNA for checking. Germline V CDR1 and CDR2: DFQATT, SNEGSKA (reference sequence). The CDR3 is made up of 13 amino acids. The CDR3 protein is CSAPNRGSNEQFF.

This chain joins TRBV4-1 and TRBJ1-5; with no DNA, the TCRdb D assignment of TRBD1 cannot be verified. The CDR3 is 14 residues long. Per germline, CDR1 MGHRA and CDR2 YSYEKL. The CDR3 sequence: CASSHRGQGQPQHF.

The chain's CDR3 is CASSPTGGYGYTF. The chain recombines TRBV18 with TRBJ1-2; the D call from TCRdb, TRBD1, cannot be confirmed without DNA. The CDR3 covers 13 residues. Germline V lookup: CDR1 KGHSH, CDR2 LQKENI. Using reference TRBV18 and TRBJ1-2 for the parts outside the CDR3, the full variable domain is NAGVMQNPRHLVRRRGQEARLRCSPMKGHSHVYWYRQLPEEGLKFMVYLQKENIIDESGMPKERFSAEFPKEGPSILRIQQVVRGDSAAYFCASSPTGGYGYTFGSGTRLTVV.

The chain uses TRBV7-9 and TRBJ2-1; absent DNA, TCRdb's TRBD1 call cannot be checked. Per germline, CDR1 SEHNR and CDR2 FQNEAQ (reference sequence). The CDR3 spans 15 residues. CDR3 protein: CASSSWGGPYNEQFF.

The chain combines TRBV20-1 with TRBJ2-7. The CDR3 consists of 13 residues. In germline, CDR1 is DFQATT, CDR2 SNEGSKA (reference sequence). This chain's CDR3 is CSAPNFADYEQYF.

V and J are TRBV6-6 and TRBJ2-5. Germline V gene lookup returns CDR1 MNHNY and CDR2 SVGAGI (reference sequence). The CDR3 totals 11 residues. The CDR3 sequence is CASSYRRAQYF.

V and J are TRBV30 and TRBJ1-6; TCRdb reports TRBD1, a call that lacks DNA to check it against. Germline CDR1 and CDR2: GTSNPN and SVGIG (reference sequence). This CDR3 is built from 15 residues. Here the CDR3 reads CAWSATQGAGSPLHF.

The V and J genes are TRBV24-1 and TRBJ2-1; TCRdb names TRBD1, which stays unverified in the absence of DNA. Germline CDR1 KGHDR, CDR2 SFDVKD. The length of the CDR3 is 16 residues. CDR3 sequence: CATSDRTGGARFEQFF.

The chain has TRBV18 and TRBJ2-7; absent DNA, TCRdb's TRBD1 call cannot be checked. Germline V lookup: CDR1 KGHSH, CDR2 LQKENI. The CDR3 loop spans 15 amino acids. CDR3 in amino acids: CASSPRQGGTYEQYF. Filled out from reference TRBV18 and TRBJ2-7, the complete variable domain reads NAGVMQNPRHLVRRRGQEARLRCSPMKGHSHVYWYRQLPEEGLKFMVYLQKENIIDESGMPKERFSAEFPKEGPSILRIQQVVRGDSAAYFCASSPRQGGTYEQYFGPGTRLTVT.

This chain connects TRBV18 to TRBJ2-5; there is no DNA to check the TCRdb D call of TRBD2. The germline gives CDR1 KGHSH, CDR2 LQKENI. The CDR3 runs to 14 residues. This chain's CDR3 is CASSPPNKGETQYF.